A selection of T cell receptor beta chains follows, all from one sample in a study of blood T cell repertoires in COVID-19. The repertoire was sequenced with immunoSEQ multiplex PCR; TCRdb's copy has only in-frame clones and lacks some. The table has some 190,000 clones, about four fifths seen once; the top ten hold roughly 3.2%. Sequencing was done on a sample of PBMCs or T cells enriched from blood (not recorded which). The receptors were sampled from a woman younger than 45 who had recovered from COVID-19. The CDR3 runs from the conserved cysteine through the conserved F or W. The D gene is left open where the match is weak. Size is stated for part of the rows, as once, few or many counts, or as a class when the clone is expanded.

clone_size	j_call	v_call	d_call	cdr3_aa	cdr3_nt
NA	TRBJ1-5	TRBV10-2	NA	CASSGDNTNQPQHF	TGCGCCAGCAGTGGGGACAACACCAATCAGCCCCAGCATTTT
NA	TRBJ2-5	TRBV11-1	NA	CASSFRQGIQETQYF	TGTGCCAGCAGCTTTCGGCAGGGGATTCAAGAGACCCAGTACTTC
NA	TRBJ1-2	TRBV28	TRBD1	CASSLPGGYGYTF	TGTGCCAGCAGTCTACCAGGGGGCTATGGCTACACCTTC
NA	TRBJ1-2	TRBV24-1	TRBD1	CATSEAGGLLLSGYTF	TGTGCCACCAGTGAGGCAGGGGGGCTCCTATTAAGTGGCTACACCTTC
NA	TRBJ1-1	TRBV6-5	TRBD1	CASSYLGQGKVAFF	TGTGCCAGCAGTTACCTAGGACAGGGTAAAGTAGCTTTCTTT
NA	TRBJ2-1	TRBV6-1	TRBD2	CASSEDSGGGFNEQFF	TGTGCCAGCAGTGAAGATAGCGGGGGGGGTTTCAATGAGCAGTTCTTC
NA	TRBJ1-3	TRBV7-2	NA	CASSPRVATGGNTIYF	TGTGCCAGCAGCCCACGGGTGGCGACGGGAGGAAACACCATATATTTT
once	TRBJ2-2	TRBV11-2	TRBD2	CASSRRLAGANTGELFF	TGTGCCAGCAGCCGGCGACTAGCGGGGGCGAACACCGGGGAGCTGTTTTTT
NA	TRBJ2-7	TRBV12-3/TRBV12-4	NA	CASSRGQNYEQYF	TGTGCCAGCAGCCGCGGACAGAACTACGAGCAGTACTTC
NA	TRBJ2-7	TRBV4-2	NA	CASSQGVPSYEQYF	TGTGCCAGCAGCCAAGGAGTCCCGTCCTACGAGCAGTACTTC
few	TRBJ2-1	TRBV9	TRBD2	CASSVVAGGPRNNEQFF	TGTGCCAGCAGCGTAGTGGCGGGGGGGCCGAGGAACAATGAGCAGTTCTTC
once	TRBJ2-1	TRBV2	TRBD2	CASSDIAGAFDEQFF	TGTGCCAGCAGTGATATAGCGGGGGCATTCGATGAGCAGTTCTTC
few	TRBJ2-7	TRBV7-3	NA	CASSWGGFYEQYF	TGTGCCAGCAGCTGGGGGGGCTTCTACGAGCAGTACTTC
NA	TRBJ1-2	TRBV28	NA	CASSLRGNGYTF	TGTGCCAGCAGTTTACGAGGAAATGGCTACACCTTC
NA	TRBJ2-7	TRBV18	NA	CASSPESVYEQYF	TGTGCCAGCTCACCAGAGAGTGTCTACGAGCAGTACTTC
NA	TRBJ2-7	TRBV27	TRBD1	CASSLRGTGIYEQYF	TGTGCCAGCAGTTTACGTGGGACAGGGATCTACGAGCAGTACTTC
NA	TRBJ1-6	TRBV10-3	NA	CAISGQDNSPLHF	TGTGCCATCAGTGGACAGGATAATTCACCCCTCCACTTT
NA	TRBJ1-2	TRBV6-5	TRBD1	CASSYGGQGANYGYTF	TGTGCCAGCAGTTATGGGGGACAGGGGGCCAACTATGGCTACACCTTC
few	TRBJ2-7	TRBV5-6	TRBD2	CASSFGLAAGSEQYF	TGTGCCAGCAGCTTTGGACTAGCGGCGGGGAGCGAGCAGTACTTC
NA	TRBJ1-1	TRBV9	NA	CASSVGQGFTEAFF	TGTGCCAGCAGCGTAGGGCAGGGGTTCACTGAAGCTTTCTTT
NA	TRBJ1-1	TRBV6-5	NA	CASIPSTGHYTEAFF	TGTGCCAGCATCCCTTCAACGGGACATTACACTGAAGCTTTCTTT
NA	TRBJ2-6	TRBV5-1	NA	CASSLSGGSGANVLTF	TGCGCCAGCAGCCTCTCCGGGGGCTCTGGGGCCAACGTCCTGACTTTC
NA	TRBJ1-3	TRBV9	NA	CASSVGQGFGNTIYF	TGTGCCAGCAGCGTGGGGCAGGGCTTTGGAAACACCATATATTTT
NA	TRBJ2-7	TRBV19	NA	CASSMFGQPYEQYF	TGTGCCAGTAGTATGTTCGGACAGCCCTACGAGCAGTACTTC
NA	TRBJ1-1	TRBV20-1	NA	CSASGGRWVSGTEAFF	TGCAGTGCTAGTGGGGGGAGGTGGGTTTCGGGCACTGAAGCTTTCTTT
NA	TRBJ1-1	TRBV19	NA	CASSTSPGTNTEAFF	TGTGCCAGTAGTACCTCCCCGGGAACGAACACTGAAGCTTTCTTT
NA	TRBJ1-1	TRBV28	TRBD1	CASSFSSRGRGNTEAFF	TGTGCCAGCAGTTTTTCGTCCAGGGGGCGGGGGAACACTGAAGCTTTCTTT
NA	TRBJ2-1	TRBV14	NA	CASSPLSNLYNEQFF	TGTGCCAGCAGCCCGCTATCGAACCTCTACAATGAGCAGTTCTTC
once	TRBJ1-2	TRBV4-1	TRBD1	CASSQAPGQTNYGYTF	TGCGCCAGCAGCCAAGCTCCGGGACAGACGAACTATGGCTACACCTTC
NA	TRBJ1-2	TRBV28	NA	CASSRQGLGYGYTF	TGTGCCAGCAGTCGTCAGGGGCTCGGCTATGGCTACACCTTC
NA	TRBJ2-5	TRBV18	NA	CASSRDLGETQYF	TGTGCCAGCTCTCGAGACCTCGGGGAGACCCAGTACTTC
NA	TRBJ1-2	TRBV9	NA	CASSAITNYGYTF	TGTGCCAGCAGCGCTATTACTAACTATGGCTACACCTTC
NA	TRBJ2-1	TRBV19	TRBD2	CASSIDGLPGLAVNEQFF	TGTGCCAGTAGTATAGACGGCTTACCCGGACTAGCGGTGAATGAGCAGTTCTTC
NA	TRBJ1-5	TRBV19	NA	CASSIWGVPNQPQHF	TGTGCCAGTAGTATTTGGGGGGTCCCAAATCAGCCCCAGCATTTT
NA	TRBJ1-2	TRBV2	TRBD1	CASRDYLGTGYGYTF	TGTGCCAGCAGGGACTATTTAGGGACAGGCTATGGCTACACCTTC
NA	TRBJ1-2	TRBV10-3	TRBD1	CAAGTGDDYGYTF	TGTGCCGCTGGGACAGGGGACGACTATGGCTACACCTTC
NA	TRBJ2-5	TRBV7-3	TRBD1	CASSSYRGSETQYF	TGTGCCAGCAGCTCCTACAGGGGATCGGAGACCCAGTACTTC
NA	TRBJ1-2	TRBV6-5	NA	CASSSFSRGRPNGYTF	TGTGCCAGCAGTTCCTTTTCGCGGGGACGCCCAAATGGCTACACCTTC
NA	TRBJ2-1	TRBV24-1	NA	CATSESRGNEQFF	TGTGCCACCAGTGAAAGCCGGGGCAATGAGCAGTTCTTC
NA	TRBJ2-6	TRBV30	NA	CAWSPRGSGANVLTF	TGTGCCTGGAGTCCCCGGGGGTCCGGGGCCAACGTCCTGACTTTC
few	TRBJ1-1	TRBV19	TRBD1	CASSIVSAGGTEAFF	TGTGCCAGTAGTATAGTTTCAGCAGGGGGCACTGAAGCTTTCTTT
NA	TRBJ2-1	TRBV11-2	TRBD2	CASSLGGSSYNEQFF	TGTGCCAGCAGCTTGGGCGGGAGCTCCTACAATGAGCAGTTCTTC